These T cell receptor beta chains were read from a single sample in a study of T cell repertoires in cytomegalovirus infection. No cognate antigen is known for these TCRs. TCRdb passed the reads through MiXCR, listing each CDR3 protein once. The sample includes hundreds of thousands of distinct CDR3 sequences, about 29% of them seen just once. The material was cultured PBMCs, obtained from culture after CMV antigen stimulation. The receptors were gathered from a human donor in good health (CMV status not recorded). Some clones in this sample may be carry-over from other donors' samples. Both conserved end residues are trimmed from each CDR3. The order of the fields is J gene, clone size, V gene, CDR3 protein. Clone sizes are given selectively: once, few, many, or a class where the clone is expanded.

J gene: TRBJ2-1; clone size: .; V gene: TRBV20-1; CDR3 protein: SARDQASGGRAYEQF
J gene: TRBJ1-2; clone size: .; V gene: TRBV6-1; CDR3 protein: ASIPQGLNYGYT
J gene: TRBJ1-3; clone size: few; V gene: TRBV6-1; CDR3 protein: ASSELGGQGLISGNTIY
J gene: TRBJ2-4; clone size: .; V gene: TRBV6-4; CDR3 protein: ASIENLTTPGQAAKNIQY
J gene: TRBJ1-2; clone size: .; V gene: TRBV5-1; CDR3 protein: ASSLGASNGYT
J gene: TRBJ1-1; clone size: .; V gene: TRBV5-1; CDR3 protein: ASSYVQGAGTEAF
J gene: TRBJ1-1; clone size: many; V gene: TRBV7-8; CDR3 protein: ASSSRQGVNTEAF
J gene: TRBJ2-1; clone size: .; V gene: TRBV6-5; CDR3 protein: ASSYSDVDITLGEQF
J gene: TRBJ1-5; clone size: few; V gene: TRBV19; CDR3 protein: ASSDDRVSNQPQH
J gene: TRBJ2-2; clone size: few; V gene: TRBV19; CDR3 protein: ASTDSGNTGELF
J gene: TRBJ1-5; clone size: few; V gene: TRBV28; CDR3 protein: ASSLRQNSNQPQH
J gene: TRBJ2-7; clone size: .; V gene: TRBV7-2; CDR3 protein: ASSFSGGPYEQY
J gene: TRBJ2-3; clone size: many; V gene: TRBV7-2; CDR3 protein: ASSTRLARGTDTQY
J gene: TRBJ2-2; clone size: .; V gene: TRBV28; CDR3 protein: ASSLLVLAGVTGELF
J gene: TRBJ2-7; clone size: .; V gene: TRBV12-3/TRBV12-4; CDR3 protein: ASSSRDRATEQY
J gene: TRBJ2-5; clone size: .; V gene: TRBV9; CDR3 protein: ASSVGLGGGETQY
J gene: TRBJ1-2; clone size: .; V gene: TRBV11-2; CDR3 protein: ASSSMGGAYGYT
J gene: TRBJ1-5; clone size: few; V gene: TRBV27; CDR3 protein: ASSLRETPNQPQH
J gene: TRBJ2-6; clone size: few; V gene: TRBV11-3; CDR3 protein: ASSRSGGSSGANVLT
J gene: TRBJ2-1; clone size: .; V gene: TRBV20-1; CDR3 protein: SARQRSYNEQF
J gene: TRBJ1-1; clone size: .; V gene: TRBV5-1; CDR3 protein: ASSLAWGDGTEAF
J gene: TRBJ2-2; clone size: few; V gene: TRBV7-2; CDR3 protein: ASSLQGPNTGELF
J gene: TRBJ2-3; clone size: .; V gene: TRBV12-3/TRBV12-4; CDR3 protein: ASSPDTLGGGTDTQY
J gene: TRBJ2-1; clone size: .; V gene: TRBV7-6; CDR3 protein: ASSLAGLTHNEQF
J gene: TRBJ1-2; clone size: few; V gene: TRBV12-3/TRBV12-4; CDR3 protein: ASKGQGIPYYGYT
J gene: TRBJ2-5; clone size: few; V gene: TRBV7-2; CDR3 protein: ASSPTSGSYWAGETQY
J gene: TRBJ2-1; clone size: many; V gene: TRBV7-2; CDR3 protein: ASSLFGRAYNEQF
J gene: TRBJ1-5; clone size: many; V gene: TRBV7-2; CDR3 protein: ASSLYSGDQPQH
J gene: TRBJ2-7; clone size: few; V gene: TRBV2; CDR3 protein: ASSDRTAHYEQY
J gene: TRBJ1-2; clone size: .; V gene: TRBV28; CDR3 protein: ASSRRGSPLYGYT
J gene: TRBJ1-1; clone size: few; V gene: TRBV20-1; CDR3 protein: SAISRGQRTEAF
J gene: TRBJ2-5; clone size: few; V gene: TRBV9; CDR3 protein: ASRQTGRKETQY
J gene: TRBJ2-3; clone size: many; V gene: TRBV7-2; CDR3 protein: ASSLTGTDPDTQY
J gene: TRBJ2-1; clone size: many; V gene: TRBV6-1; CDR3 protein: ASSVTQGGSVEQF
J gene: TRBJ2-7; clone size: many; V gene: TRBV15; CDR3 protein: ATSRSGSGEQY
J gene: TRBJ2-3; clone size: few; V gene: TRBV28; CDR3 protein: ASSLSSQNTDTQY
J gene: TRBJ1-1; clone size: few; V gene: TRBV10-3; CDR3 protein: AISESRGSEAF
J gene: TRBJ2-7; clone size: .; V gene: TRBV13; CDR3 protein: ASSLAPGTGPYEQY
J gene: TRBJ1-5; clone size: .; V gene: TRBV6-5; CDR3 protein: ASSRTLTQPQH
J gene: TRBJ2-7; clone size: few; V gene: TRBV2; CDR3 protein: ASSRTELIYEQY
J gene: TRBJ1-3; clone size: .; V gene: TRBV6-1; CDR3 protein: ASSRGFFSGNTIY
J gene: TRBJ1-4; clone size: .; V gene: TRBV20-1; CDR3 protein: SAQSGTGDEKLF
J gene: TRBJ1-3; clone size: many; V gene: TRBV7-2; CDR3 protein: ASSLAQSDTIY
J gene: TRBJ1-1; clone size: .; V gene: TRBV12-3/TRBV12-4; CDR3 protein: ASSYQTTEAF